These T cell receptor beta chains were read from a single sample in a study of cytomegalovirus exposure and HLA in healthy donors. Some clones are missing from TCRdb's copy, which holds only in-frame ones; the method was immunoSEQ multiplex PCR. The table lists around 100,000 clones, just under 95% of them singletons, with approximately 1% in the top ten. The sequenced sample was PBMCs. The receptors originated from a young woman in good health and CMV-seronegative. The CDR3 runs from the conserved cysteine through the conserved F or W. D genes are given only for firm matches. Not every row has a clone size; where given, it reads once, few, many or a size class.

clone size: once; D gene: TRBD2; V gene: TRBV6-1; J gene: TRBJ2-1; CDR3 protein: CASSGTGTSVGEQFF; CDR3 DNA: TGTGCCAGCAGTGGCACCGGGACTAGCGTTGGTGAGCAGTTCTTC
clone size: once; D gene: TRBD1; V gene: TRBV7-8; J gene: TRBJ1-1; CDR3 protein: CASSTDRGLAFF; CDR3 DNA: TGTGCCAGCAGCACAGACAGGGGTCTGGCTTTCTTT
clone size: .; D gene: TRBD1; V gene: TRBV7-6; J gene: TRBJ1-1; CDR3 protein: CASSLEPGGPEAFF; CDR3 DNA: TGTGCCAGCAGCTTAGAACCAGGGGGTCCTGAAGCTTTCTTT
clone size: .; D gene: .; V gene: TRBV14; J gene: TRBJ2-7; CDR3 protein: CASYLTGKQYEQYF; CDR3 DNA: TGTGCCAGCTACCTGACCGGGAAGCAGTACGAGCAGTACTTC
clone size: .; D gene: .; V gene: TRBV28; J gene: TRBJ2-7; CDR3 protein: CASSPVGTLPYEQYF; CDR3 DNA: TGTGCCAGTTCACCCGTCGGGACATTACCCTACGAGCAGTACTTC
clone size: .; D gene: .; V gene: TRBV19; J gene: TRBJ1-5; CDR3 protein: CASSIGTGNQPQHF; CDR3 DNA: TGTGCCAGTAGTATAGGGACAGGCAATCAGCCCCAGCATTTT
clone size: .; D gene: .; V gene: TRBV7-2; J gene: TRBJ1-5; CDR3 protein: CASSSAGGVSNQPQHF; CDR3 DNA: TGTGCCAGCAGCTCCGCGGGAGGTGTGAGCAATCAGCCCCAGCATTTT
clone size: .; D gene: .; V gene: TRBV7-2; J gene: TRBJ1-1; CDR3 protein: CASSLAENLNTEAFF; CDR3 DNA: TGTGCCAGCAGCTTAGCGGAGAACTTGAACACTGAAGCTTTCTTT
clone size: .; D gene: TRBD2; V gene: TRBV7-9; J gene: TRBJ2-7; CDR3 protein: CASSLRGGSPSYEQYF; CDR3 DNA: TGTGCCAGCAGCCTCCGGGGGGGAAGCCCCTCCTACGAGCAGTACTTC
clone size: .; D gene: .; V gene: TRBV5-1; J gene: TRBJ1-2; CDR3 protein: CASSSTGFGYTF; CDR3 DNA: TGCGCCAGCAGCTCTACAGGGTTCGGCTACACCTTC
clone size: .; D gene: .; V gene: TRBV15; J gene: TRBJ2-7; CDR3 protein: CATSRDVSGRDYEQYF; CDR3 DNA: TGTGCCACCAGCAGAGATGTCAGCGGTAGAGACTACGAGCAGTACTTC
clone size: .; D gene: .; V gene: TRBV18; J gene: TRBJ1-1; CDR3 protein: CASSPDTRVRAEAFF; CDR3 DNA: TGTGCCAGCTCACCCGACACGCGGGTTAGGGCTGAAGCTTTCTTT
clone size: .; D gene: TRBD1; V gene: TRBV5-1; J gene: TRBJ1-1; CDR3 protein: CASSLGPGTGMNTEAFF; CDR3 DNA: TGCGCCAGCAGCTTGGGACCCGGGACAGGGATGAACACTGAAGCTTTCTTT
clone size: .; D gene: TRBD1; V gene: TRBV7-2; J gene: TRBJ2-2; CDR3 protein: CASSLTGPGTGELFF; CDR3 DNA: TGTGCCAGCAGCTTGACAGGGCCGGGGACCGGGGAGCTGTTTTTT
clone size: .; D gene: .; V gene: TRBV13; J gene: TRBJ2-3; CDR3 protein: CASSLGFPVADTQYF; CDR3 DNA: TGTGCCAGCAGCTTAGGCTTCCCGGTCGCAGATACGCAGTATTTT
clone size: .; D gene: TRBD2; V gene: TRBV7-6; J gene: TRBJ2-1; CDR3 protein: CASSLGLAGANSGNEQFF; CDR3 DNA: TGTGCCAGCAGCTTGGGACTAGCGGGGGCAAATTCTGGGAATGAGCAGTTCTTC
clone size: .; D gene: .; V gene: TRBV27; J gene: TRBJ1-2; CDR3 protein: CASSLDGGMDGYTF; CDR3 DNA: TGTGCCAGCAGCCTCGACGGGGGGATGGATGGCTACACCTTC
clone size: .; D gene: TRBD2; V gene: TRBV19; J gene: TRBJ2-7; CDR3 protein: CASSILVTSDSYEQYF; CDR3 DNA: TGTGCCAGTAGTATTCTTGTTACTAGCGATTCCTACGAGCAGTACTTC
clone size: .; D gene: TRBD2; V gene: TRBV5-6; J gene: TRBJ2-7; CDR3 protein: CASSLWASGGYEQYF; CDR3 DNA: TGTGCCAGCAGCTTGTGGGCTAGCGGGGGCTACGAGCAGTACTTC
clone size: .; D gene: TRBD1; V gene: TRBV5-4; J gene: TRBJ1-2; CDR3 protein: CASSLGQGLYYGYTF; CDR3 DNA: TGTGCCAGCAGCTTAGGACAGGGTCTCTACTATGGCTACACCTTC
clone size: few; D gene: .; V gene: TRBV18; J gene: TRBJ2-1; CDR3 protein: CASSPSQDNEQFF; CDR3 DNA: TGTGCCAGCTCACCATCTCAGGACAATGAGCAGTTCTTC
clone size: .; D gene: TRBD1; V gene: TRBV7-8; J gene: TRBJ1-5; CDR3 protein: CASSLQGDIFHQPQHF; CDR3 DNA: TGTGCCAGCAGCTTACAGGGGGATATTTTCCATCAGCCCCAGCATTTT
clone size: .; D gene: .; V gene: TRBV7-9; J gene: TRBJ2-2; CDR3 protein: CASRPNRETGELFF; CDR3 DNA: TGTGCCAGCAGGCCGAACAGGGAAACCGGGGAGCTGTTTTTT
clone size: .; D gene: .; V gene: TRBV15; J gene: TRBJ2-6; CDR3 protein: CATSATGTGANVLTF; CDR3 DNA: TGTGCCACCAGCGCAACAGGGACCGGGGCCAACGTCCTGACTTTC
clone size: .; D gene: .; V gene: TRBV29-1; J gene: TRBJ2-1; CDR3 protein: CSVEGSLSSYNEQFF; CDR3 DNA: TGCAGCGTTGAAGGTAGCCTCAGCTCCTACAATGAGCAGTTCTTC
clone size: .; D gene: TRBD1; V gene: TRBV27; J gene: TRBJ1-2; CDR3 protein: CASSYQGARGYTF; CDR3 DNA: TGTGCCAGCAGTTATCAGGGGGCGCGTGGCTACACCTTC
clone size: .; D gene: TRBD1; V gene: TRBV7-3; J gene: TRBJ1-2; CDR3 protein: CASSPGQGARGYTF; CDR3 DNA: TGTGCCAGCAGCCCGGGGCAGGGGGCGCGGGGCTACACCTTC
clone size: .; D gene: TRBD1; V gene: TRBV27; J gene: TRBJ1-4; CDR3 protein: CASRTGGTNEKLFF; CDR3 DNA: TGTGCCAGCAGGACAGGGGGTACTAATGAAAAACTGTTTTTT
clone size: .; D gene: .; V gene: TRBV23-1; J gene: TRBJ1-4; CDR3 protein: CASSPQAQQDLLFF; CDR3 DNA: TGCGCCAGCAGTCCCCAGGCGCAACAGGATTTACTGTTTTTT
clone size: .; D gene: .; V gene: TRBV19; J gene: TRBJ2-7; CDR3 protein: CASSLKGDAPYEQYF; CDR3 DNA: TGTGCCAGTAGTCTGAAGGGGGACGCCCCCTACGAGCAGTACTTC
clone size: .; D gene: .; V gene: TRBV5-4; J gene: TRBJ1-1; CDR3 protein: CASSFKNTEAFF; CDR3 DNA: TGTGCCAGCAGCTTTAAGAACACTGAAGCTTTCTTT
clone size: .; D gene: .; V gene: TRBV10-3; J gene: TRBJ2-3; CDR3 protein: CAILASVSTDTQYF; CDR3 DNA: TGTGCCATTCTAGCGTCCGTTAGCACAGATACGCAGTATTTT
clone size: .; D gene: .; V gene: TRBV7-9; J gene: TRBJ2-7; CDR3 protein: CAGVETNNEQYF; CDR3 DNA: TGTGCCGGCGTGGAGACGAATAACGAGCAGTACTTC
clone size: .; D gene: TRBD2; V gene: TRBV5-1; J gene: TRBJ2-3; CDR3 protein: CASSLAGGPSVLDTQYF; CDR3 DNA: TGCGCCAGCAGCTTGGCGGGGGGGCCTAGTGTCTTGGATACGCAGTATTTT
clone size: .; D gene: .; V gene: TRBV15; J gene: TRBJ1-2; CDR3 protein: CATSRDAGDRPYGYTF; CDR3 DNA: TGTGCCACCAGCAGAGATGCAGGAGACAGGCCCTATGGCTACACCTTC
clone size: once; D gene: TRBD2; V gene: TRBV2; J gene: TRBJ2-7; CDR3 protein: CASSEGASGVRREQYF; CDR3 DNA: TGTGCCAGCAGTGAAGGGGCTAGCGGGGTCCGGCGGGAGCAGTACTTC
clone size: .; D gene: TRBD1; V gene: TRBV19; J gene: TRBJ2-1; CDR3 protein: CASSAGTVDYNEQFF; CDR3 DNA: TGTGCCAGTAGTGCCGGGACAGTCGATTACAATGAGCAGTTCTTC
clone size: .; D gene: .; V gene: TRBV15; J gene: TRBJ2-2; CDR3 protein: CATSRDSPRTGELFF; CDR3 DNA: TGTGCCACCAGCAGAGATAGCCCGAGAACCGGGGAGCTGTTTTTT
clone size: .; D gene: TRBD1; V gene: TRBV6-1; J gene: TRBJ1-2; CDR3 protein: CASSVPFTDRGNYGYTF; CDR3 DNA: TGTGCCAGCAGTGTACCTTTCACCGACAGGGGCAACTATGGCTACACCTTC
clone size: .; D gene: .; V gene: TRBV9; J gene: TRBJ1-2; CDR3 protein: CASSVDVFGREGYTF; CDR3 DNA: TGTGCCAGCAGCGTAGACGTTTTCGGGAGAGAGGGCTACACCTTC
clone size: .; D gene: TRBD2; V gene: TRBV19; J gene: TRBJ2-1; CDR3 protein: CASTPSGLADNEQFF; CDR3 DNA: TGTGCCAGTACCCCCTCGGGACTAGCAGACAATGAGCAGTTCTTC
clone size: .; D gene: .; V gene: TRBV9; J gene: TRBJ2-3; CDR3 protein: CASSGRDSTQYF; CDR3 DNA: TGTGCCAGCAGCGGTAGAGACAGTACGCAGTATTTT
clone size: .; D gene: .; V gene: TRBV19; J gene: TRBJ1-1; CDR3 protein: CASSIDLTGNTEAFF; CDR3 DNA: TGTGCCAGTAGTATAGATCTAACGGGGAACACTGAAGCTTTCTTT
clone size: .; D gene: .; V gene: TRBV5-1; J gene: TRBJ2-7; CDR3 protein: CASSSGYDYYEQYF; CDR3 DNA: TGCGCCAGCAGCTCAGGCTACGATTACTACGAGCAGTACTTC
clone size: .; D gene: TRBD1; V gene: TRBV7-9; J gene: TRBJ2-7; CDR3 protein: CASSQPGQGPLSYEQYF; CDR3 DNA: TGTGCCAGCAGCCAACCGGGACAGGGGCCCCTCTCCTACGAGCAGTACTTC
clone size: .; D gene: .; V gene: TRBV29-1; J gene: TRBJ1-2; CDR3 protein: CSVEDQSGYTF; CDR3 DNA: TGCAGCGTTGAAGATCAGTCGGGCTACACCTTC
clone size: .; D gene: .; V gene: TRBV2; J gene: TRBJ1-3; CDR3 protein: CASSEARVMPSSGNTIYF; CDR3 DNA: TGTGCCAGCAGTGAAGCGCGGGTTATGCCGAGCTCTGGAAACACCATATATTTT
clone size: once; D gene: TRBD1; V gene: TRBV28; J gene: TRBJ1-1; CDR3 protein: CASSFRTGGMNTEAFF; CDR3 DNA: TGTGCCAGCAGTTTTAGGACAGGGGGAATGAACACTGAAGCTTTCTTT
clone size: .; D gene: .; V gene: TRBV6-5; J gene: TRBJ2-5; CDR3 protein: CATKETQYF; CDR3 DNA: TGTGCCACAAAAGAGACCCAGTACTTC
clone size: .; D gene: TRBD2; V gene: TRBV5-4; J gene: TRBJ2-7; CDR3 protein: CASSPGGSYEQYF; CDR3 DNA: TGTGCCAGCTCGCCGGGGGGCTCCTACGAGCAGTACTTC
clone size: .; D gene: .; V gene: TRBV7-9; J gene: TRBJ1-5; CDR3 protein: CASSVGAGPNQPQHF; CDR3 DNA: TGTGCCAGCAGCGTGGGAGCCGGCCCCAATCAGCCCCAGCATTTT
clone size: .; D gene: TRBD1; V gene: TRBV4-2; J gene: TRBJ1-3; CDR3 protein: CASSQGQGISGNTIYF; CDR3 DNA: TGTGCCAGCAGCCAAGGACAGGGGATTTCTGGAAACACCATATATTTT
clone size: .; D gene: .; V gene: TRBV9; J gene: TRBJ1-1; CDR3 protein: CASSVGPGAAEAFF; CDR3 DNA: TGTGCCAGCAGCGTAGGACCAGGGGCCGCTGAAGCTTTCTTT
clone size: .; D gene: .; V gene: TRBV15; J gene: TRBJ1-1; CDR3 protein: CATSRGIVSLNTEAFF; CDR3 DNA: TGTGCCACCAGCAGAGGCATAGTAAGCCTGAACACTGAAGCTTTCTTT
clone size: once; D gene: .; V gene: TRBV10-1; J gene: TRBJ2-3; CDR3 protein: CASSDGTGADTQYF; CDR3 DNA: TGCGCCAGCAGTGACGGAACCGGGGCAGATACGCAGTATTTT
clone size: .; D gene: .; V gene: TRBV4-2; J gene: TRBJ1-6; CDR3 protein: CASSQDYDRINSPLHF; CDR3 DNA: TGTGCCAGCAGCCAAGATTACGACAGGATAAATTCACCCCTCCACTTT
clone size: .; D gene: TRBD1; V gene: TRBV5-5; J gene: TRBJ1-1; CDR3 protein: CASSSGQTMNTEAFF; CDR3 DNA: TGTGCCAGCAGCTCGGGACAGACTATGAACACTGAAGCTTTCTTT
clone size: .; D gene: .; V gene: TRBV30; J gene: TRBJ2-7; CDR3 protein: CAWTTGSSYEQYF; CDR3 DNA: TGTGCCTGGACCACCGGGAGCTCCTACGAGCAGTACTTC
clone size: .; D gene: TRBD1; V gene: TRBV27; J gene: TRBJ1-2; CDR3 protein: CASSLMGQGPGYTF; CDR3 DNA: TGTGCCAGCAGTTTAATGGGACAGGGCCCGGGCTACACCTTC
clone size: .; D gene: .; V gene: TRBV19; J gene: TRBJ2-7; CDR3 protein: CASSINSLSGYEQYF; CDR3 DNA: TGTGCCAGTAGTATTAACAGCCTTAGCGGTTACGAGCAGTACTTC